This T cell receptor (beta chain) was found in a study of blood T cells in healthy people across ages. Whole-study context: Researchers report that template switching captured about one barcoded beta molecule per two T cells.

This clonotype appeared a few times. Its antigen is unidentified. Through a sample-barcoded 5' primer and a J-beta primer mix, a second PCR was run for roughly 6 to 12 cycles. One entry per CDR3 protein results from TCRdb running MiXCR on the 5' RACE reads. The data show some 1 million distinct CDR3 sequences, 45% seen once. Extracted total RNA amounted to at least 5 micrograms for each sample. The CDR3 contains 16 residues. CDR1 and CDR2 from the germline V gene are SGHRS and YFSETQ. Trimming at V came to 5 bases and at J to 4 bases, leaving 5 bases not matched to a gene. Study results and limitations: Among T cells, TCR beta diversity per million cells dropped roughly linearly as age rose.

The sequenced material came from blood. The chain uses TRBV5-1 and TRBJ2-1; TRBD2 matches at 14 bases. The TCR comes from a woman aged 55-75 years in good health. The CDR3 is CASRPGLAGEYNEQFF. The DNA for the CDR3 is TGCGCCAGCAGGCCGGGACTAGCGGGAGAATACAATGAGCAGTTCTTC.